This is a list of T cell receptor beta chains from one sample in a study of spatial heterogeneity in lung cancer. TCRdb fed the 5' RACE reads into MiXCR, producing one record per CDR3 protein. This table has under 75,000 distinct CDR3 sequences, more than 10% appearing once. The starting material was PBMCs, obtained at surgery. The receptor source for this set is a male donor with early-stage non-small cell lung cancer. The CDR3 runs from the conserved cysteine through the conserved F or W. A D gene is named only where the DNA matches it firmly. The listing skips clone size in some rows; elsewhere it reads once, few, many or a size class.

V gene	D gene	clone size	J gene	CDR3 DNA	CDR3 protein
TRBV29-1	-	-	TRBJ1-4	TGCAGCGTTGAGTTCATAGGGGTGAAAGAAAAACTGTTTTTT	CSVEFIGVKEKLFF
TRBV7-2	-	many	TRBJ2-1	TGTGCCAGCAGCTTTGCTTCGTTCAGCGGAAATGAGCAGTTCTTC	CASSFASFSGNEQFF
TRBV27	-	few	TRBJ1-1	TGTGCCAGCAGCCCAAGGGCAGGCGAGAACACTGAAGCTTTCTTT	CASSPRAGENTEAFF
TRBV27	TRBD1	-	TRBJ2-5	TGTGCCAGCAGCCGAGGACAGGGGGAGACCCAGTACTTC	CASSRGQGETQYF
TRBV12-3/TRBV12-4	-	-	TRBJ2-4	TGTGCCAGCAGTTTAATTGGGGGTAACATTCAGTACTTC	CASSLIGGNIQYF
TRBV12-3/TRBV12-4	-	few	TRBJ1-1	TGTGCCAGCAGTTTTGGGACGGAGGATGAAGCTTTCTTT	CASSFGTEDEAFF
TRBV18	TRBD1	few	TRBJ2-7	TGTGCCAGCTCGGGAGCCCGGGACAGGTCCTACGAGCAGTACTTC	CASSGARDRSYEQYF
TRBV29-1	-	-	TRBJ2-7	TGCAGCGTTGTTGGCGCCCACTACGAGCAGTACTTC	CSVVGAHYEQYF
TRBV7-9	TRBD2	few	TRBJ2-1	TGTGCCAGCAGCCCACCGGGACTAGTTAACAATGAGCAGTTCTTC	CASSPPGLVNNEQFF
TRBV28	-	many	TRBJ2-7	TGTGCCAGCAGTCTTGAAGGGCCCCTCGAGCAGTACTTC	CASSLEGPLEQYF
TRBV7-2	-	few	TRBJ1-1	TGTGCCAGCAGTCCCATCCCAAACACTGAAGCTTTCTTT	CASSPIPNTEAFF
TRBV7-2	TRBD1	few	TRBJ1-2	TGTGCCAGCAGCCTGGACAGGCCCTTATATGGCTACACCTTC	CASSLDRPLYGYTF
TRBV7-9	-	few	TRBJ2-1	TGTGCCAGCAGCGCCCGGGAACTCTATGAGCAGTTCTTC	CASSARELYEQFF
TRBV9	-	-	TRBJ1-2	TGTGCCAGCAGCGTAGAGGGCAGTTCCTATGGCTACACCTTC	CASSVEGSSYGYTF
TRBV29-1	-	many	TRBJ2-3	TGCAGCGTTGCCACGGGAGTCTCTAGCACAGATACGCAGTATTTT	CSVATGVSSTDTQYF
TRBV19	-	many	TRBJ2-7	TGTGCCACCGCGTGGGGGCAGGGCTACGAGCAGTACTTC	CATAWGQGYEQYF
TRBV5-1	-	many	TRBJ1-5	TGCGCCAGCAGCTTTGAGGGTACTCAGCCCCAGCATTTT	CASSFEGTQPQHF
TRBV10-3	TRBD2	few	TRBJ2-2	TGTGCCATCAGTGTTCGAGCGGGAGGAACCACCGGGGAGCTGTTTTTT	CAISVRAGGTTGELFF
TRBV30	-	-	TRBJ1-1	TGTGCCTGGGGGGGAGGTCGGAACACTGAAGCTTTCTTT	CAWGGGRNTEAFF
TRBV29-1	-	many	TRBJ2-4	TGCAGCGTTGTTTGGGGAGGGGGCATTCAGTACTTC	CSVVWGGGIQYF
TRBV7-9	-	-	TRBJ2-4	TGTGCCAGCAGCTTAGCGCGGGGACTCGGAAACATTCAGTACTTC	CASSLARGLGNIQYF
TRBV2	TRBD2	many	TRBJ2-1	TGTGCCAGCAGTGTTGAGCGGGGATCCCCCCGGTTCTTC	CASSVERGSPRFF
TRBV2	TRBD1	few	TRBJ1-4	TGTGCCAGCAGGAAAGAGGGACAGGGGAGTGAAAAACTGTTTTTT	CASRKEGQGSEKLFF
TRBV27	-	-	TRBJ2-5	TGTGCCAGCAGTAGCTCCCCCCGGGGACAAGTGGAGACCCAGTACTTC	CASSSSPRGQVETQYF
TRBV19	TRBD2	-	TRBJ2-2	TGTGCCAGTAGTCCTAGCGGGAGACTTCAAGCCGGGGAGCTGTTTTTT	CASSPSGRLQAGELFF
TRBV7-9	TRBD1	-	TRBJ2-7	TGTGCCAGCAGCTCGACAGGGTTCACCTACGAGCAGTACTTC	CASSSTGFTYEQYF
TRBV20-1	-	few	TRBJ1-1	TGCAGTGCTAGGTCGACAGTCAGTACCACTGAAGCTTTCTTT	CSARSTVSTTEAFF
TRBV18	-	-	TRBJ2-7	TGTGCCAGCTCACCACCGAGCAGGTCCTCCTACGAGCAGTACTTC	CASSPPSRSSYEQYF
TRBV15	TRBD1	few	TRBJ1-5	TGTGCCACCAGCAGTCGGTTTAAAAGCAGGGGGGCGCCCAATCAGCCCCAGCATTTT	CATSSRFKSRGAPNQPQHF
TRBV28	-	few	TRBJ2-7	TGTGCCAGCAGCTTCGTTGGACCTCGGGGCTACGAGCAGTACTTC	CASSFVGPRGYEQYF
TRBV7-6	-	many	TRBJ2-1	TGTGCCAGCAGCTTAGCGGCCTACAATGAGCAGTTCTTC	CASSLAAYNEQFF
TRBV29-1	-	many	TRBJ2-5	TGCAGCGTGGTGCGGCGTCTGGAGACCCAGTACTTC	CSVVRRLETQYF
TRBV18	-	-	TRBJ1-4	TGTGCCAGCTCACCAGGTGGGGGGCTGGCTGAAAAACTGTTTTTT	CASSPGGGLAEKLFF
TRBV7-2	-	few	TRBJ2-1	TGTGCCAGCAGTTCTAGGTGGGGACCTCTGCCCTACAATGAGCAGTTCTTC	CASSSRWGPLPYNEQFF
TRBV12-3/TRBV12-4	-	-	TRBJ2-1	TGTGCCAGCAGTTTAGAGGAGGTGGTGATGTGGGCAAATCCCGCCTACAATGAGCAGTTCTTC	CASSLEEVVMWANPAYNEQFF
TRBV12-3/TRBV12-4	-	few	TRBJ2-7	TGTGCCAGCAGTTTAGCGCGGGTGCCTACCTACGAGCAGTACTTC	CASSLARVPTYEQYF
TRBV28	TRBD2	many	TRBJ2-1	TGTGTAGCGGGAGAGGGCTACAATGAGCAGTTCTTC	CVAGEGYNEQFF
TRBV5-4	TRBD2	few	TRBJ2-2	TGTGCCAGCAGCTTGGTTGGGACTAGCACCGGGGAGCTGTTTTTT	CASSLVGTSTGELFF
TRBV27	TRBD2	-	TRBJ2-7	TGTGCCAGCAGTTTATCCACTAGCGGGAGATTGGAACAGTACTTC	CASSLSTSGRLEQYF
TRBV27	TRBD1	-	TRBJ1-2	TGTGCCAGCAGTTTAACTACACCGGGACAGGGTGGTGGCTACACCTTC	CASSLTTPGQGGGYTF
TRBV25-1	-	-	TRBJ2-1	TGTGCCAGCCGGGGTTACAATGAGCAGTTCTTC	CASRGYNEQFF
TRBV7-9	TRBD2	medium-sized	TRBJ2-3	TGTGCCAGCAGTACTAGCGGGAGGGCCACAGATACGCAGTATTTT	CASSTSGRATDTQYF
TRBV7-2	-	many	TRBJ2-2	TGTGCCAGCAGCCGGGGACTCAACACCGGGGAGCTGTTTTTT	CASSRGLNTGELFF
TRBV10-3	-	many	TRBJ2-7	TGTGCCATCAGTGAAGGGCCCGCGGCCCACGAGCAGTACTTC	CAISEGPAAHEQYF
TRBV5-6	-	-	TRBJ1-1	TGTGCCAGCAGCTCTAGAGAAAGAATTGCAGGGTGGGCTTTCTTT	CASSSRERIAGWAFF
TRBV7-2	-	many	TRBJ1-1	TGTGCCAGCAGCTTTACGATGAGCGGGAACACTGAAGCTTTCTTT	CASSFTMSGNTEAFF
TRBV6-2/TRBV6-3	-	medium-sized	TRBJ1-5	TGTGCCAGCAGTTACAACGGACCTAATGATCCCCAGCATTTT	CASSYNGPNDPQHF
TRBV7-8	-	few	TRBJ1-3	TGTGCCAGCAGCCCCAGGGGATTCTCTGGAAACACCATATATTTT	CASSPRGFSGNTIYF